The clone carrying this T cell receptor beta chain has more than one count but fewer than ten. The sample originates from a study of blood T cells in healthy people across ages. Whole-study context: Researchers report that template switching captured about one barcoded beta molecule per two T cells.

Germline CDR1 and CDR2: SGHRS and YFSETQ. Between the trimmed V and J ends, which lost 0 bases and 3 bases, there was a span of 12 bases. The CDR3 length is 15 residues. A second PCR, run for roughly 6 to 11 cycles, used a sample-barcoded 5' primer plus a J-beta primer mix. TCRdb re-called the 5' RACE reads through MiXCR, storing one row per CDR3 protein. This table holds 500,000 to 600,000 distinct CDR3 sequences, roughly 28% found once. The gene calls are TRBV5-1 and TRBJ1-2; D is undetermined. This TCR derives from a woman aged 70-85 years in good health. Input material: blood. The CDR3 here is CASSLEGTSDYGYTF. DNA of the CDR3: TGCGCCAGCAGCTTGGAGGGCACCTCTGACTATGGCTACACCTTC.